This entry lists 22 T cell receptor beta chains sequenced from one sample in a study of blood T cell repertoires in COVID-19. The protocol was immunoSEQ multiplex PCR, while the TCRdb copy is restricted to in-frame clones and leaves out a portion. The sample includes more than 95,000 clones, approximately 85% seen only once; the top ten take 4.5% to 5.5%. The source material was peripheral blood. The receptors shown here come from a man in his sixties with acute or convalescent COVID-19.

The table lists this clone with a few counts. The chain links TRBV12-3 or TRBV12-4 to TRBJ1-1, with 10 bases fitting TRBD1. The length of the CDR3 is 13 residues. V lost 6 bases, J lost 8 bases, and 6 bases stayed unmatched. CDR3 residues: CASRSTGGSEAFF. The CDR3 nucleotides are TGTGCCAGCAGATCGACAGGGGGCTCGGAAGCTTTCTTT.

CDR3 protein: CASSSGRASNEQFF. The CDR3 nucleotides are TGTGCCAGTAGTAGCGGGAGGGCGAGCAATGAGCAGTTCTTC. V usage is TRBV19 and J usage is TRBJ2-1; the match to TRBD2 covers 9 bases. There are 14 residues in the CDR3. Germline V gene sequence: CDR1 LNHDA, CDR2 SQIVND (reference sequence). J lost 6 bases, V lost 4 bases, and 4 bases had no gene match.

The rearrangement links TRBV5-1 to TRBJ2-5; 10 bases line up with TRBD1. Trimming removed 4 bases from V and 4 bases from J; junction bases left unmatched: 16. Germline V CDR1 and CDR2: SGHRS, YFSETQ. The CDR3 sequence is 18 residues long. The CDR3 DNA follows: TGCGCCAGCAGCCCAAACCCCGGGACAGGGGTTTCGGGAGAGACCCAGTACTTC. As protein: CASSPNPGTGVSGETQYF.

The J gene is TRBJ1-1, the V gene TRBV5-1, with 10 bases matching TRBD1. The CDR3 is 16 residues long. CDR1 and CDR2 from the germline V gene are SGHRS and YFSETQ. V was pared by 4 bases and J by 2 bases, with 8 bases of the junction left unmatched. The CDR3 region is CASSLRDRGGNTEAFF. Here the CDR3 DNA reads TGCGCCAGCAGCCTCCGGGACAGGGGAGGAAACACTGAAGCTTTCTTT.

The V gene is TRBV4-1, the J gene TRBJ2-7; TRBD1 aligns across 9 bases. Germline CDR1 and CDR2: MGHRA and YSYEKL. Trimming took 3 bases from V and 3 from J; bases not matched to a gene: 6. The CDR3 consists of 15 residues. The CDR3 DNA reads TGCGCCAGCAGCCACCAGGGACAGGGAGTCTACGAGCAGTACTTC. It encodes CASSHQGQGVYEQYF.

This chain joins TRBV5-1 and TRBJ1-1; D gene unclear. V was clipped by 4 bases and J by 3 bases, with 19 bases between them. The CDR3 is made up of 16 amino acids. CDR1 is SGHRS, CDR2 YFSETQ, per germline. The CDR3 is CASSPSGFGGDTEAFF. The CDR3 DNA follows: TGCGCCAGCAGCCCGTCGGGTTTCGGCGGGGACACTGAAGCTTTCTTT.

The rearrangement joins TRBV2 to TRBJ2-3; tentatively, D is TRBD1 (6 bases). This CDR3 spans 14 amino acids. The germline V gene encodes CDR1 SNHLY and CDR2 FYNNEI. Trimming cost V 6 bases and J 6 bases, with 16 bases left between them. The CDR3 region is CASRPTGLGDTQYF. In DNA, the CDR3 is TGTGCCAGCAGGCCGACAGGTTTGGGGGATACGCAGTATTTT.

In nucleotides, the CDR3 is TGTGCCAGCAGCTGGGCAGGGTCTAATGAAAAACTGTTTTTT. Residues: CASSWAGSNEKLFF. The chain links TRBV7-9 to TRBJ1-4, with D maybe TRBD1 (5 bases). This CDR3 spans 14 amino acids. V was trimmed by 4 bases and J by 3 bases, leaving 9 bases between them. CDR1 and CDR2 (germline): SEHNR, FQNEAQ (reference sequence).

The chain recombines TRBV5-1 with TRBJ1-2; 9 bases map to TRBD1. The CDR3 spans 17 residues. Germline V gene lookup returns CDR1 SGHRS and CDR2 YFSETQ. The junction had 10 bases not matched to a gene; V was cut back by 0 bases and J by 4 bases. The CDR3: CASSLASSGTGFYGYTF. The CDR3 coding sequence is TGCGCCAGCAGCTTGGCCTCCTCCGGGACAGGGTTCTATGGCTACACCTTC.

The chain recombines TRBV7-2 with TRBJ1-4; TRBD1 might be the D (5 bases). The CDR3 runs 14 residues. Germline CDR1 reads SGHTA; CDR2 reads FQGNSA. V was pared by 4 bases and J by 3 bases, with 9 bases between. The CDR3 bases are TGTGCCAGCAGCTCGACAGCGCCTAATGAAAAACTGTTTTTT. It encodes CASSSTAPNEKLFF.

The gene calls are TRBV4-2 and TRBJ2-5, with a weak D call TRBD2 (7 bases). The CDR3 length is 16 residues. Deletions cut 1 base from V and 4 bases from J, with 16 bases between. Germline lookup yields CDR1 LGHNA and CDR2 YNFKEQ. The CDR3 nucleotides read TGTGCCAGCAGCCAAGGGGATAACGGGGGGCCAGAGACCCAGTACTTC. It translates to CASSQGDNGGPETQYF.

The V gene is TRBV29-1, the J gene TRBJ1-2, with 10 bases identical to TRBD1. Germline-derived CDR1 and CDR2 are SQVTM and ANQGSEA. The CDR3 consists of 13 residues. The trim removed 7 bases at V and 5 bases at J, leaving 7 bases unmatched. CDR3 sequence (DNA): TGCAGCGCAGGACAGGGGGGCGCGTATGGCTACACCTTC. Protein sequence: CSAGQGGAYGYTF.

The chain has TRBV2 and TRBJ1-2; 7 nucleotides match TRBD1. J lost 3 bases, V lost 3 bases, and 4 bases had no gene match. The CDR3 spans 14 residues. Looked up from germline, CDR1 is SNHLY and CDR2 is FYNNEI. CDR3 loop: CASSERQGDYGYTF. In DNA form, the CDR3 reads TGTGCCAGCAGTGAGCGTCAGGGGGACTATGGCTACACCTTC.

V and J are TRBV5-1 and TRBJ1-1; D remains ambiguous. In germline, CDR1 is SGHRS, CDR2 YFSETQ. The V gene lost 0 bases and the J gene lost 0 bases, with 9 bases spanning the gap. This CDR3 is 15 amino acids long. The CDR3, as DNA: TGCGCCAGCAGCTTGGATGGCTCCTTGAACACTGAAGCTTTCTTT. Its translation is CASSLDGSLNTEAFF.

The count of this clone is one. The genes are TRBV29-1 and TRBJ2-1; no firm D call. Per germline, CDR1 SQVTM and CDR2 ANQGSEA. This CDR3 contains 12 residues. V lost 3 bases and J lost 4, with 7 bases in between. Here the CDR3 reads CSVDPQYNEQFF. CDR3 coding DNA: TGCAGCGTTGACCCACAGTACAATGAGCAGTTCTTC.

CDR3 sequence: CASRNAGQGFETQYF. The DNA of the CDR3 is TGCGCCAGCAGAAACGCCGGACAGGGCTTTGAGACCCAGTACTTC. The V gene is TRBV10-1, the J gene TRBJ2-5; TRBD1 matches 8 bases. In germline, CDR1 is WNHNN, CDR2 SYGVQD (reference sequence). V dropped 6 bases and J dropped 5; count of bases not matched to a gene: 11. The CDR3 runs 15 residues.

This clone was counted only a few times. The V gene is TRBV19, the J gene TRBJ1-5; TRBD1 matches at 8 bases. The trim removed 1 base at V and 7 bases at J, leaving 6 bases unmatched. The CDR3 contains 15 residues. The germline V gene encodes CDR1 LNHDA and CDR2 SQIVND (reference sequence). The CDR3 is CASSIGTGINQPQHF. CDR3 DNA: TGTGCCAGTAGTATAGGGACAGGGATAAACCAGCCCCAGCATTTT.

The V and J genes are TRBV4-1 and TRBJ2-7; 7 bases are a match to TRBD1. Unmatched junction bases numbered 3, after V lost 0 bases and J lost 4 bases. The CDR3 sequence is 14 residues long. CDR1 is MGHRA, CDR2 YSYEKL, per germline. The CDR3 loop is CASSQDPGGYEQYF. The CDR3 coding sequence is TGCGCCAGCAGCCAAGACCCAGGGGGATACGAGCAGTACTTC.

CDR3 coding DNA: TGTGCCAGTACCTCAAGGGGCAGGAGCTATGGCTACACCTTC. Encoded protein: CASTSRGRSYGYTF. The rearrangement links TRBV19 to TRBJ1-2; TRBD1 is a possible D gene (5 bases). The CDR3 length is 14 residues. Germline V CDR1 and CDR2: LNHDA, SQIVND (reference sequence). V lost 7 bases, J lost 4 bases, and 16 bases lay in between. Supplemented by reference TRBV19 and TRBJ1-2, the full variable domain reads DGGITQSPKYLFRKEGQNVTLSCEQNLNHDAMYWYRQDPGQGLRLIYYSQIVNDFQKGDIAEGYSVSREKKESFPLTVTSAQKNPTAFYLCASTSRGRSYGYTFGSGTRLTVV.

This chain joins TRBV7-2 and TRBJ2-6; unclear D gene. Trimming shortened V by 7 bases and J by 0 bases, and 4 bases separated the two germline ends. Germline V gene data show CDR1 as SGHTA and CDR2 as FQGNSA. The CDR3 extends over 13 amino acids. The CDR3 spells CASTPSGANVLTF. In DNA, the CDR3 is TGTGCCAGCACTCCCTCTGGGGCCAACGTCCTGACTTTC.

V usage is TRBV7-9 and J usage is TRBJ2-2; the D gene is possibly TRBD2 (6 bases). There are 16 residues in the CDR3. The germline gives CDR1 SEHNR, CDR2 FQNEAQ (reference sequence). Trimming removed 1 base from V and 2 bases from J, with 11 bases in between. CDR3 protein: CASSLGGSGNTGELFF. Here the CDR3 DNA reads TGTGCCAGCAGCTTAGGAGGTAGCGGTAACACCGGGGAGCTGTTTTTT. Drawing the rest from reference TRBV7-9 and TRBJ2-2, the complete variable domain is DTGVSQNPRHKITKRGQNVTFRCDPISEHNRLYWYRQTLGQGPEFLTYFQNEAQLEKSRLLSDRFSAERPKGSFSTLEIQRTEQGDSAMYLCASSLGGSGNTGELFFGEGSRLTVL.

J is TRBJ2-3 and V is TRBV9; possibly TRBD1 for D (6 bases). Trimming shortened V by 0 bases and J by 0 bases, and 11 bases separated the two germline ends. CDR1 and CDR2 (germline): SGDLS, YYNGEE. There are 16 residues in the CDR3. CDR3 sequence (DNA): TGTGCCAGCAGCGTAGGGGTGGGGGCTAGCACAGATACGCAGTATTTT. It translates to CASSVGVGASTDTQYF.